A single T cell receptor (beta chain) is shown here with its context. The antigen remains undetermined. This specimen belongs to a study of T cell responses to AZD1222 COVID-19 vaccine. Using immunoSEQ multiplex PCR, the repertoire was profiled, and TCRdb retains in-frame clones only, with some absent. In the table there are roughly 130,000 clones, 80% to 90% of which are singletons. Study-level findings and limits: Epitopes outside B.1.351 and B.1.1.7 mutated regions reportedly drew nearly half of spike TCRs. Baseline testing showed seropositivity in only six AZD1222 recipients.

The TCR sequence derives from an adult in good health. The sequenced sample was peripheral blood, obtained on day 0 of AZD1222 vaccination.

CDR3 sequence: CASSSGVEPEAFF. Here the CDR3 DNA reads TGTGCCAGCAGCTCAGGGGTGGAGCCTGAAGCTTTCTTT. V gene TRBV9 combines with J gene TRBJ1-1; TRBD1 is a possible D gene (6 bases). This CDR3 contains 13 residues. Germline V gene lookup returns CDR1 SGDLS and CDR2 YYNGEE. V lost 4 bases and J lost 6, with 13 bases in between. Together with reference TRBV9 and TRBJ1-1, the CDR3 gives the full variable domain: DSGVTQTPKHLITATGQRVTLRCSPRSGDLSVYWYQQSLDQGLQFLIQYYNGEERAKGNILERFSAQQFPDLHSELNLSSLELGDSALYFCASSSGVEPEAFFGQGTRLTVV.